Listed below are T cell receptor beta chains from one sample, sequenced in a study of shared clonotypes between healthy human individuals. Clones were read by immunoSEQ multiplex PCR, and TCRdb kept only the in-frame ones, dropping some. This sample carries under 750,000 clones, around 70% of them seen once, and the ten largest clones take over 1.5%. The sequencing input was memory CD4+ T cells sorted from blood. These receptors originate from a woman under 40 in good health. CDR3s include the opening cysteine and the closing phenylalanine or tryptophan. Each record gives: D gene, clone size, J gene, V gene, CDR3 DNA, CDR3 protein. D genes are given only for firm matches. Clone size appears in some rows only: once, few, many, or a class for an expanded clone.

>.|.|TRBJ2-3|TRBV4-1
TGCGCCAGCAGCCAAGATCTAGGACGGAGCACAGATACGCAGTATTTT
CASSQDLGRSTDTQYF
>.|few|TRBJ2-5|TRBV5-1
TGCGCCAGCAGCTTGGCCTCGGGACAAATCCAAGAGACCCAGTACTTC
CASSLASGQIQETQYF
>TRBD1|.|TRBJ1-2|TRBV7-2
TGTGCCAGCAGCTCATGGACAGGCTATGGCTACACCTTC
CASSSWTGYGYTF
>.|once|TRBJ2-3|TRBV7-2
TGTGCCAGCAGCGCAAGATCGGGGAACACAGATACGCAGTATTTT
CASSARSGNTDTQYF
>.|.|TRBJ2-5|TRBV7-9
TGTGCCAGCAGCAAAAGACAGTCACAAGAGACCCAGTACTTC
CASSKRQSQETQYF
>TRBD2|.|TRBJ2-5|TRBV18
TGTGCCAGCTCACCACCGCTAGCGGGGCGGGAGACCCAGTACTTC
CASSPPLAGRETQYF
>TRBD1|.|TRBJ2-3|TRBV11-2
TGTGCCAGCAGTCCCGGGACAGGGGCCTCTACGCAGTATTTT
CASSPGTGASTQYF
>TRBD1|.|TRBJ2-7|TRBV7-9
TGTGCCAGCAGTCAATACGGACAGGGGGCTCGCGAGCAGTACTTC
CASSQYGQGAREQYF
>TRBD2|.|TRBJ2-7|TRBV29-1
TGCAGAAGAAAATCCGGAACTAGCGACTACGAGCAGTACTTC
CRRKSGTSDYEQYF
>.|.|TRBJ1-5|TRBV2
TGTGCCAGCGGCGCCAGGGGACTTAGCAATCAGCCCCAGCATTTT
CASGARGLSNQPQHF
>TRBD1|many|TRBJ2-3|TRBV7-9
TGTGCCAGCTCCTACTACAGGGGGCGAACAGATACGCAGTATTTT
CASSYYRGRTDTQYF
>.|.|TRBJ2-6|TRBV28
TGTGCCAGCAGGGCGACAGCGCTAATCTCTGGGGCCAACGTCCTGACTTTC
CASRATALISGANVLTF
>.|.|TRBJ1-5|TRBV27
TGTGCCAGCACCCCCTCGCCCAGGATTCTTAATCAGCCCCAGCATTTT
CASTPSPRILNQPQHF
>.|.|TRBJ1-1|TRBV18
TGTGCCAGCTCACCATCTATGAACACTGAAGCTTTCTTT
CASSPSMNTEAFF